Below, 17 T cell receptor beta chains from the same sample are listed, as sequenced in a study of blood T cell repertoires in COVID-19 (TCRdb year 2020). Preparation of the library involved the immunoSEQ multiplex PCR assay. Sourced from immuneACCESS, this table was stored by TCRdb with only in-frame sequences that have V and J called. A share of the clones is absent; for the studies checked, an unresolved V gene accounts for under half, and the remainder has no known explanation. For this sample the table gives some 140,000 clones, of which more than 80% were detected only once. The ten largest make up roughly 4.5% of the sample. Material: peripheral blood. The receptors shown here come from a human donor in a cohort sampled during active COVID-19.

The J gene is TRBJ2-1, the V gene TRBV30; D might be TRBD2 (6 bases). This CDR3 region has 17 residues. V lost 0 bases, J lost 2 bases, and 17 bases lay in between. Per germline, CDR1 GTSNPN and CDR2 SVGIG (reference sequence). The CDR3 coding sequence is TGTGCCTGGAGTGTAGAGTTACGGGGGTGGACCTACAATGAGCAGTTCTTC. Its translation is CAWSVELRGWTYNEQFF.

This chain links TRBV5-1 with TRBJ2-2; tentatively, D is TRBD1 (6 bases). Trimming took off 0 bases at V and 4 bases at J, with 16 bases between the two ends. Germline CDR1 and CDR2: SGHRS and YFSETQ. There are 17 residues in the CDR3. The CDR3 is CASSLAPQGWGTGELFF. Here the CDR3 DNA reads TGCGCCAGCAGCTTGGCCCCACAGGGATGGGGCACCGGGGAGCTGTTTTTT.

This chain links TRBV7-8 with TRBJ1-1; D unclear. Trimming left V 3 bases short and J 1 base short, with 6 bases between. The CDR3 has 13 amino acids. The germline V gene has CDR1 SGHVS and CDR2 FQNEAQ. The CDR3 sequence: CASSFGRNTEAFF. In DNA form, the CDR3 reads TGTGCCAGCAGCTTTGGCCGGAACACTGAAGCTTTCTTT.

The chain links TRBV18 to TRBJ2-5; 8 nucleotides match TRBD2. CDR3 length: 15 residues. The germline V gene has CDR1 KGHSH and CDR2 LQKENI. J gave up 5 bases and V 3 bases, and 8 bases lay outside the gene matches. CDR3 sequence reads: CASSPLGGAWETQYF. The CDR3, as DNA: TGTGCCAGCTCACCCCTCGGGGGGGCGTGGGAGACCCAGTACTTC.

The chain couples TRBV11-3 to TRBJ2-5, with 8 bases fitting TRBD2. Germline V CDR1 and CDR2: SGHNT, YENEEA. V lost 0 bases and J lost 9; bases outside the gene matches: 9. CDR3 length: 15 amino acids. This chain's CDR3 is CASSLDGLAGAAQYF. The CDR3 DNA reads TGTGCCAGCAGCTTAGATGGGCTAGCGGGCGCGGCCCAGTACTTC. Combining the CDR3 with reference TRBV11-3 and TRBJ2-5 gives the whole variable domain EAGVVQSPRYKIIEKKQPVAFWCNPISGHNTLYWYLQNLGQGPELLIRYENEEAVDDSQLPKDRFSAERLKGVDSTLKIQPAELGDSAVYLCASSLDGLAGAAQYFGPGTRLLVL.

V gene TRBV15 combines with J gene TRBJ2-2; D call uncertain. CDR3 length: 14 amino acids. Trimming removed 5 bases at V and 7 bases at J, with 14 bases between. Looked up from germline, CDR1 is LNHNV and CDR2 is YYDKDF (reference sequence). Written as DNA, the CDR3 is TGTGCCACCAGCTTACTCCCCACCGTCGGGGAGCTGTTTTTT. As protein: CATSLLPTVGELFF.

This clone showed up just once. This chain uses TRBV10-2 with TRBJ2-7, with D tentatively TRBD1 (5 bases). In germline, CDR1 is WSHSY, CDR2 SAAADI. V lost 8 bases and J lost 3, with 8 bases in between. CDR3 length: 11 residues. The CDR3 loop reads CASGAGYEQYV. The DNA for the CDR3 is TGCGCCAGCGGGGCAGGCTACGAGCAGTACGTC.

The chain uses TRBV19 and TRBJ1-2; D uncertain. From germline, CDR1 is LNHDA and CDR2 SQIVND (reference sequence). The CDR3 is 15 residues long. Trimming removed 3 bases from V and 4 bases from J, with 15 bases in between. The CDR3 here is CASSMRMEFLYGYTF. The CDR3 DNA sequence: TGTGCCAGTAGTATGAGGATGGAGTTTCTCTATGGCTACACCTTC.

This chain links TRBV5-4 with TRBJ2-5; a weak D match, TRBD2 (5 bases). V lost 4 bases and J 3 bases, leaving 10 bases between the germline ends. This CDR3 region has 13 residues. The germline V gene has CDR1 SGHNT and CDR2 YYREEE (reference sequence). In DNA form, the CDR3 reads TGTGCCAGCAGCCCCGACGGGGAAGAGACCCAGTACTTC. Protein product: CASSPDGEETQYF.

This clone has only a few counts. The chain recombines TRBV19 with TRBJ2-1, with 14 bases matching TRBD2. Germline CDR1 reads LNHDA; CDR2 reads SQIVND (reference sequence). V lost 7 bases and J lost 7; bases outside the gene matches: 9. There are 16 residues in the CDR3. CDR3 bases: TGTGCCAGTACCATTACCGGGACTAGCGGGAGAAATGAGCAGTTCTTC. Translation: CASTITGTSGRNEQFF.

The chain joins TRBV7-2 to TRBJ2-1; D is uncertain. CDR1 and CDR2 from the germline V gene are SGHTA and FQGNSA. The CDR3 loop spans 14 amino acids. Trimming took off 1 base at V and 1 base at J, with 5 bases between the two ends. As DNA, the CDR3 is TGTGCCAGCAGCTTAGTTGTATCCTACAATGAGCAGTTCTTC. Residues: CASSLVVSYNEQFF.

The CDR3 nucleotides are TGTGCCAGCAGCTATGGGACTAGGGGGCCGGATGAGCAGTTCTTC. Its translation: CASSYGTRGPDEQFF. The V gene is TRBV7-2, the J gene TRBJ2-1; a weak D match, TRBD2 (8 bases). Per germline, CDR1 SGHTA and CDR2 FQGNSA. The CDR3 has 15 residues. V was shortened by 4 bases and J by 8 bases, with 18 bases between the two germline ends.

The CDR3 reads CASSPLVPGARTGELFF. In DNA, the CDR3 is TGCGCCAGCAGCCCCCTGGTGCCGGGAGCGCGCACCGGGGAGCTGTTTTTT. The chain combines TRBV5-1 with TRBJ2-2; TRBD2 is a possible D gene (6 bases). Germline V gene data show CDR1 as SGHRS and CDR2 as YFSETQ. V shed 4 bases and J shed 4 bases, with 20 bases lying between them. The CDR3 contains 17 residues.

The genes are TRBV14 and TRBJ2-1; D may be TRBD2 (6 bases). This CDR3 has 11 residues. V was clipped by 6 bases and J by 10 bases, with 10 bases between them. Germline CDR1 is SGHDN and CDR2 is FVKESK. In DNA, the CDR3 is TGTGCCAGCAGTGGCGGGATAGAGCAGTTCTTC. It translates to CASSGGIEQFF.

This clone was counted between two and nine times. V is TRBV6-5 and J is TRBJ1-5, with D maybe TRBD1 (6 bases). Trimming stripped 5 bases from V and 5 bases from J, with 10 bases between. The CDR3 is made up of 13 amino acids. CDR1 and CDR2 (germline): MNHEY, SVGAGI. The CDR3 loop is CASSQSGDQPQHF. In DNA form, the CDR3 reads TGTGCCAGCAGTCAGTCAGGGGATCAGCCCCAGCATTTT.

V and J are TRBV11-1 and TRBJ2-7, with D possibly matching TRBD1 (5 bases). V lost 5 bases and J lost 2, with 13 bases in between. The CDR3 is 14 residues long. CDR1 is SGHAT and CDR2 is FQDESV in the germline V gene (reference sequence). The CDR3 DNA follows: TGTGCCAGCAGCCCGAGACAGATAACCTACGAGCAGTACTTC. Protein sequence: CASSPRQITYEQYF. The variable domain in full, completed from reference TRBV11-1 and TRBJ2-7, reads EAEVAQSPRYKITEKSQAVAFWCDPISGHATLYWYRQILGQGPELLVQFQDESVVDDSQLPKDRFSAERLKGVDSTLKIQPAELGDSAMYLCASSPRQITYEQYFGPGTRLTVT.

This chain joins TRBV9 and TRBJ2-1; 7 bases are a match to TRBD2. The CDR3 extends over 15 amino acids. V lost 3 bases, J lost 5 bases, and 8 bases stayed unmatched. Germline V gene lookup returns CDR1 SGDLS and CDR2 YYNGEE. The CDR3 sequence: CASSAAGDWDNEQFF. The CDR3 nucleotides are TGTGCCAGCAGCGCCGCGGGAGATTGGGACAATGAGCAGTTCTTC.